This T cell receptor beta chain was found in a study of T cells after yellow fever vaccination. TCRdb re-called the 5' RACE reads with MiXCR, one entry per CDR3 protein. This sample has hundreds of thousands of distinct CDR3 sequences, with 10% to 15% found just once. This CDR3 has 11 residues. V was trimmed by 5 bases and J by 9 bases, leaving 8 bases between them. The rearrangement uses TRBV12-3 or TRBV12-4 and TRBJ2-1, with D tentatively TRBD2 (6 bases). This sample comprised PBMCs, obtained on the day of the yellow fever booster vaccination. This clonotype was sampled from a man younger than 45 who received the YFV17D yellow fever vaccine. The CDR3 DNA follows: TGTGCCAGCAGTCGGGAGTTTGAGCAGTTCTTC. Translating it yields CASSREFEQFF.